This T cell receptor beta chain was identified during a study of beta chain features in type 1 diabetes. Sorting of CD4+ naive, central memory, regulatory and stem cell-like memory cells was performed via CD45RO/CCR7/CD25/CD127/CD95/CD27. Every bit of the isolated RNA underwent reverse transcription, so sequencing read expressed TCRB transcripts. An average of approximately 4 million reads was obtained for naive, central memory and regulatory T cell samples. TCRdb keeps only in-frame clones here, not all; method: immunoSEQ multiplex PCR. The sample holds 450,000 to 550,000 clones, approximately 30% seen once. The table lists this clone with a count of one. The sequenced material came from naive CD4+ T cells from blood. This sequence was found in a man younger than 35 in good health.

The CDR3 nucleotides read TGTGCCAGCTCACCACCGTTGGAGCGGGTGCTCACAGATACGCAGTATTTT. Its protein product is CASSPPLERVLTDTQYF. The chain couples TRBV18 to TRBJ2-3, with D tentatively TRBD2 (6 bases). The CDR3 extends over 17 amino acids. Trimming took off 0 bases at V and 2 bases at J, with 15 bases between the two ends. Germline V gives CDR1 KGHSH, CDR2 LQKENI.